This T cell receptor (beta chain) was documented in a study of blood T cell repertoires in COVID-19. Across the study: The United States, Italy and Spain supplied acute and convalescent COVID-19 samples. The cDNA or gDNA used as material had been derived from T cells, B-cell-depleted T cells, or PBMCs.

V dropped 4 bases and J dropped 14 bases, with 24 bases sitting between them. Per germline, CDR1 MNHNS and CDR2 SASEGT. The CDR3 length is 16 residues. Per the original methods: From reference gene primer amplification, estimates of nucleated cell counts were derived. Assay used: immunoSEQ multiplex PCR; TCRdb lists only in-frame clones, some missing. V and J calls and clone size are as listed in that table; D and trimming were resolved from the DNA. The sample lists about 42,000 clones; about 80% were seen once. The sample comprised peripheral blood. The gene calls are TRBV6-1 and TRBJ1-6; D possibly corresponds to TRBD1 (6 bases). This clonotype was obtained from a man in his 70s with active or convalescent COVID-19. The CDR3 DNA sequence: TGTGCCAGCAGTGGGGGGGGCATTCCCGGGGAAACGGCCCTCCACTTT. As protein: CASSGGGIPGETALHF.